This T cell receptor beta chain was sequenced in a study of blood T cell repertoires in COVID-19. The overall study: Collection of acute and convalescent COVID-19 samples took place in the United States, Italy and Spain. The cDNA or gDNA used as material had been derived from T cells, B-cell-depleted T cells, or PBMCs.

Sequencing used immunoSEQ multiplex PCR; TCRdb keeps in-frame clones, though not all of them. The sample consists of around 230,000 clones, 83% of them appearing once. From germline, CDR1 is GTSNPN and CDR2 SVGIG (reference sequence). There are 15 residues in the CDR3. Trimming removed 4 bases from V and 5 bases from J, with 20 bases in between. The clonotype was recovered from a woman between 65 and 79 years old with active or convalescent COVID-19. Sequencing was carried out using peripheral blood. The J gene is TRBJ2-5, the V gene TRBV30; a possible D gene is TRBD1 (6 bases). CDR3 coding DNA: TGTGCCTGGACCCTCCAGGGGTACCGTGGGGAGACCCAGTACTTC. Residues: CAWTLQGYRGETQYF.